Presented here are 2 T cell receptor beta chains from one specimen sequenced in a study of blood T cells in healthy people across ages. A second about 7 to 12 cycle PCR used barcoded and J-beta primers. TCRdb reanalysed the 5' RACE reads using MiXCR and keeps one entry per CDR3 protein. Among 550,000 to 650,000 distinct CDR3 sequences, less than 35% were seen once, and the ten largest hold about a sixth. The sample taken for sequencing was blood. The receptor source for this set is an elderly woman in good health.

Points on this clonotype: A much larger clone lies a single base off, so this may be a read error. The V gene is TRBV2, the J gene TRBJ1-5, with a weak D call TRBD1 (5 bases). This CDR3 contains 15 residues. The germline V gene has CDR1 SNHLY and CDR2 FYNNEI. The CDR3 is CTSSEVGDPNQPQHF. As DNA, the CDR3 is TGTACCAGCAGTGAAGTAGGGGACCCTAATCAGCCCCAGCATTTT.

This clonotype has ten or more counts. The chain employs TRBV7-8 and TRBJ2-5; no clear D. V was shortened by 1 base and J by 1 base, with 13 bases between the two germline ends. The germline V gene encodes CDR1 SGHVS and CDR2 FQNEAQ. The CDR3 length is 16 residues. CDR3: CASSLVSQVLQETQYF. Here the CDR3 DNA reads TGTGCCAGCAGCTTAGTTTCCCAGGTCCTCCAAGAGACCCAGTACTTC.